These 2 T cell receptor beta chains were all obtained from the same sample, sequenced in a study of blood T cell repertoires in COVID-19. Assay used: immunoSEQ multiplex PCR; TCRdb lists only in-frame clones, some missing. The sample lists tens of thousands of clones, approximately 91% occurring once. Sequenced material: peripheral blood. Receptor source: a man between 65 and 85 years old with active or convalescent COVID-19.

The V call is TRBV24-1, the J call TRBJ2-5; weak D call: TRBD1 (5 bases). This CDR3 is 15 amino acids long. Germline assignment: CDR1 KGHDR and CDR2 SFDVKD. V lost 0 bases to trimming and J lost 3 bases, with 10 bases between them. The CDR3 region is CATSDLRAGKETQYF. In DNA, the CDR3 is TGTGCCACCAGTGATTTGCGGGCAGGGAAAGAGACCCAGTACTTC.

This sequence joins TRBV25-1 and TRBJ2-7; 7 nucleotides line up with TRBD1. Germline V gene data show CDR1 as MGHDK and CDR2 as SYGVNS. The length of the CDR3 is 11 residues. Trimming took 7 bases from V and 9 from J; bases not matched to a gene: 6. Here the CDR3 DNA reads TGTGCCAGCATGACAGGGCGAGGGCAGTACTTC. Encoded protein: CASMTGRGQYF.